The present TCR beta chain was sequenced within a study of control samples from healthy donors and cancer patients. V was cut by 3 bases and J by 4 bases, with 9 bases left in between. Germline V CDR1 and CDR2: KGHSH, LQKENI. CDR3 length equals 13 residues. The assay was immunoSEQ multiplex PCR, and TCRdb's table has in-frame clones only and misses some. This sample's table has some 190,000 clones. Sequencing was performed on blood. J is TRBJ1-2 and V is TRBV18, with a weak D call TRBD1 (5 bases). This sequence originates from a woman aged 30 to 39 in good health. In nucleotides, the CDR3 is TGTGCCAGCTCACCCCGCGACAGCTATGGCTACACCTTC. As protein: CASSPRDSYGYTF.